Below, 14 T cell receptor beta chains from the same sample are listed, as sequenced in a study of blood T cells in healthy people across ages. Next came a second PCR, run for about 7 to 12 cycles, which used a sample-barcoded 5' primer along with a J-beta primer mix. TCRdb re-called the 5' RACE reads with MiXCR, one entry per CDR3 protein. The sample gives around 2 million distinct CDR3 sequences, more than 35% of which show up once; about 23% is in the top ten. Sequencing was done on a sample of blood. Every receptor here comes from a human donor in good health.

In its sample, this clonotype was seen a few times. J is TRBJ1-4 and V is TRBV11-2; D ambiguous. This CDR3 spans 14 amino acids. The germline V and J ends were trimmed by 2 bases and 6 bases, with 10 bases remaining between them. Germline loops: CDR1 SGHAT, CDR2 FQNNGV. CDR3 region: CASSLPDGDEKLFF. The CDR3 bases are TGTGCCAGCAGCTTACCGGACGGGGATGAAAAACTGTTTTTT.

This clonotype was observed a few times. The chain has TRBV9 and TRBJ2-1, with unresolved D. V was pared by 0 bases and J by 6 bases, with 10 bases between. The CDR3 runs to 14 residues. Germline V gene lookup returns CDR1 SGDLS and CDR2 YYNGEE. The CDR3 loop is CASSVEGRPNEQFF. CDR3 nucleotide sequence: TGTGCCAGCAGCGTAGAAGGGCGCCCCAATGAGCAGTTCTTC. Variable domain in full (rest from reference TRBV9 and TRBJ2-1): DSGVTQTPKHLITATGQRVTLRCSPRSGDLSVYWYQQSLDQGLQFLIQYYNGEERAKGNILERFSAQQFPDLHSELNLSSLELGDSALYFCASSVEGRPNEQFFGPGTRLTVL.

In DNA form, the CDR3 reads TGTGCCAGCACCTCCCTGGGCCCCGATCAGCCCCAGCATTTT. Its translation: CASTSLGPDQPQHF. The gene calls are TRBV28 and TRBJ1-5; D remains ambiguous. Per germline, CDR1 MDHEN and CDR2 SYDVKM. Trimming cost V 7 bases and J 5 bases, with 15 bases left between them. CDR3 length: 14 amino acids.

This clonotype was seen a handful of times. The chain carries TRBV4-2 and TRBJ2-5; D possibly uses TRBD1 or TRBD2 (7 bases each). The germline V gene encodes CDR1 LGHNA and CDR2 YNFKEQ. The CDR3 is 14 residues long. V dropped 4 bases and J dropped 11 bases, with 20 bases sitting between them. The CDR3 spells CASSPGGGSSEQYF. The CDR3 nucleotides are TGTGCCAGCAGCCCAGGGGGGGGCTCTTCGGAGCAGTACTTC.

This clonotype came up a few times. In DNA form, the CDR3 reads TGTGCCAGCAGCTTACGGGACAGGGGAGCCTGGAGCTCCTACGAGCAGTACTTC. This sequence encodes CASSLRDRGAWSSYEQYF. This chain uses TRBV7-2 with TRBJ2-7, with 10 bases lining up with TRBD1. Looked up from germline, CDR1 is SGHTA and CDR2 is FQGNSA. CDR3 length: 18 residues. After removal of 2 bases from V and 0 bases from J, the junction contained 10 bases not matched to a gene.

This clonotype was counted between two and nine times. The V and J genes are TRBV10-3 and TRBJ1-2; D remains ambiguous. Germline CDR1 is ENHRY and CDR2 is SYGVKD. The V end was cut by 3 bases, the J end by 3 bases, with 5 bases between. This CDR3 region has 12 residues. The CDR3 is CAISDTHYGYTF. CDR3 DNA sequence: TGTGCCATCAGTGACACCCACTATGGCTACACCTTC.

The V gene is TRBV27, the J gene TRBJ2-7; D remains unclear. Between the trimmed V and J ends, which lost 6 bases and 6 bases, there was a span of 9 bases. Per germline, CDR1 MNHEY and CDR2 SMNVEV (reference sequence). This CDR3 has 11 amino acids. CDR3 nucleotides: TGTGCCAGCAGCACGGACGGCGAGCAGTACTTC. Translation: CASSTDGEQYF.

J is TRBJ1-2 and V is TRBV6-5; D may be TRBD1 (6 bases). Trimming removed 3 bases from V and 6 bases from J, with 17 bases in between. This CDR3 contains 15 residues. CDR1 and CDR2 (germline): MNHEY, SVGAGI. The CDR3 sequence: CASSYSGVDTDGYTF. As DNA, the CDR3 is TGTGCCAGCAGTTATTCAGGGGTGGATACGGATGGCTACACCTTC.

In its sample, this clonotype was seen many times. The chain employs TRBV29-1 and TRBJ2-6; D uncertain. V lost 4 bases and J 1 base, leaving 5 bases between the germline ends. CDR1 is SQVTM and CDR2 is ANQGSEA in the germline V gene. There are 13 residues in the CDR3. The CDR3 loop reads CSVAQSGANVLTF. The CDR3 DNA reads TGCAGCGTTGCCCAATCTGGGGCCAACGTCCTGACTTTC.

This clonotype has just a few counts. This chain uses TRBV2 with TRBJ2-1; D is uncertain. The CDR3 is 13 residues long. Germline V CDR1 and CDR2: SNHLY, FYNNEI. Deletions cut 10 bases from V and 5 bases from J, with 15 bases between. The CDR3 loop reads CATSVGPNNEQFF. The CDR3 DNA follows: TGTGCCACCTCCGTAGGGCCGAACAATGAGCAGTTCTTC.

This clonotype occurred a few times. CDR3 residues: CASSYDPGGSNQPQHF. CDR3 nucleotide sequence: TGTGCCAGCAGTTACGATCCAGGAGGGAGCAATCAGCCCCAGCATTTT. J is TRBJ1-5 and V is TRBV6-2 or TRBV6-3; D unresolved. V dropped 2 bases and J dropped 1 base, with 12 bases sitting between them. CDR3 size: 16 residues. Germline CDR1 MNHEY, CDR2 SVGEGT.

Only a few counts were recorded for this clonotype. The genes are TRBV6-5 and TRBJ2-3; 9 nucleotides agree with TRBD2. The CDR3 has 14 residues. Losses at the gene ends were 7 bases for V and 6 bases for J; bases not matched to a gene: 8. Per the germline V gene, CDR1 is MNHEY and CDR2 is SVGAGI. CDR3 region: CASKRGAKYDTQYF. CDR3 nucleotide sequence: TGTGCCAGCAAGCGGGGGGCGAAGTACGATACGCAGTATTTT.

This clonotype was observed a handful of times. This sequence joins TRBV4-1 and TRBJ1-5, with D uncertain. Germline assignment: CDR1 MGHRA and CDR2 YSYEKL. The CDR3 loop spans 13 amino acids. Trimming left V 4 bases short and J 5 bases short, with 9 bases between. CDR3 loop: CASSRIEDQPQHF. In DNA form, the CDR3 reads TGCGCCAGCAGCCGAATCGAGGATCAGCCCCAGCATTTT.

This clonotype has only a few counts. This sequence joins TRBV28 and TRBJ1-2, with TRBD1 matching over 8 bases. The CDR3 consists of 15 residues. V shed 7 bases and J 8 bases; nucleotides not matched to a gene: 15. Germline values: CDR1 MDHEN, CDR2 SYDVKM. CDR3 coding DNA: TGTGCCAGCACCGGGACAGGCTCACAATCTATCGGCTACACCTTC. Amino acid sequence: CASTGTGSQSIGYTF.